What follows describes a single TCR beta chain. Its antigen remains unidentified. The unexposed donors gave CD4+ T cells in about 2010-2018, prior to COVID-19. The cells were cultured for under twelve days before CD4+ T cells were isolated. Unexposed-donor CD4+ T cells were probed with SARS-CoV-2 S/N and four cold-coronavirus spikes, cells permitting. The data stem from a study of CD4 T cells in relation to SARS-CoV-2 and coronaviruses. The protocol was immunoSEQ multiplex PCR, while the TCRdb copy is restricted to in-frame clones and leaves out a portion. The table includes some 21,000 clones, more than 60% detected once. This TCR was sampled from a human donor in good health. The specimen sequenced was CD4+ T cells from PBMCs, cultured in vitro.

The CDR3 region is CAGASLAGPHQNIQYF. As DNA, the CDR3 is TGTGCCGGAGCCTCCCTAGCGGGGCCCCACCAGAACATTCAGTACTTC. This sequence joins TRBV21-1 and TRBJ2-4; the table's D call TRBD2 went unverified against the DNA. TRBV21-1 is listed as a pseudogene. The CDR3 covers 16 residues.